This T cell receptor beta chain was found in a study of T cells and copy number aberrations in small-cell lung cancer (dated by TCRdb to the early 2020s). For the study in its entirety: Whole-exome sequencing of the same tumor regions was paired with TCR repertoire sequencing so that T cell metrics could be related to mutations and copy number aberrations. Tumor TCR data existed for 16 to 20 patients, while about 13 patients had TCR data covering both tumor and normal tissue. Study-wide conclusions, independent of this receptor: Because surgical resection is uncommon in small-cell lung cancer, the study was limited by a small sample size, and the findings need validation. All specimens were formalin-fixed paraffin-embedded tissue, which is known to introduce sequencing artifacts. Tumors had lower T-cell density, richness and clonality than adjacent lung tissue, but the difference in density was not significant.

Donors were patients with limited-stage small-cell lung cancer who underwent surgical resection in Hangzhou, China, between about 2007 and 2021. Every donor underwent upfront surgery with no preoperative chemotherapy or radiotherapy, and no donor received immunotherapy either before or after surgery. All 20 or so patients in the sequenced cohort were smokers or heavy second-hand smokers. Adjacent normal lung was collected at least 2 cm from the tumor margin and was morphologically confirmed by two pathologists to be free of malignant cells. To characterize heterogeneity of the T cell repertoire, the study applied multi-region TCR-beta sequencing to resected limited-stage small-cell lung cancers and to tumor-adjacent lung tissue. The AllPrep DNA/RNA FFPE Kit (Qiagen) was used to extract genomic DNA from the FFPE tissue. The immunoSEQ hsTCRB Kit was used with multiplexed V- and J-gene primers to amplify TCR-beta CDR3 regions from genomic DNA. Unique DNA barcodes were added in a second PCR, and the samples were pooled together with one negative control and one positive control. An Illumina MiSeq running a 150-cycle paired-end protocol was used to sequence the pooled TCR-beta libraries. From the authors' description of their analysis: Raw sequencing data were processed by Adaptive Biotechnologies into a report containing normalized, annotated TCR-beta repertoires. T-cell density was computed as TCR-beta templates normalized to usable DNA, which was estimated by amplifying housekeeping genes. Clonality was defined as 1 minus Pielou's evenness, while richness was a count of unique rearrangements. Here the immuneACCESS table is served through TCRdb, limited to in-frame sequences with V and J called. Missing clones are a known gap in these copies; in checked studies unresolved V genes cover under half, and the rest lacks a known reason. That table is the source of V, J and clone size, and D and trimming were worked out from the DNA. In this sample the table shows around 6,100 clones, roughly four fifths of which occur a single time. In total, the top ten clones hold about 9.7% of the sample.

V is clipped by 6 bases and J by 5 bases, and the sequence between their germline boundaries is 26 bases long. The CDR3 measures 17 amino acids from cysteine to phenylalanine. Of all the DNA, just the CDR3 is kept, 51 bases in frame from base 1. CDR1 and CDR2, looked up from the germline V gene, are SGDLS and YYNGEE. For this clone: Its antigen is currently not known. The sample holds no much larger clone one base away, and base qualities are not on file.

Sequencing was done on a sample of normal tissue next to the tumor. The receptor was derived from a woman aged 70-85 years with small cell lung cancer. Some clones in this sample may be carry-over from other donors' samples. The chain employs TRBV9 and TRBJ1-1; D gene: possibly TRBD1, on 6 matching bases. The CDR3 is CASTRGRGGARSTEAFF. The DNA sequence reads TGTGCCAGCACCCGAGGTAGGGGGGGCGCACGGTCGACTGAAGCTTTCTTT.